This T cell receptor (beta chain) appears in the sequencing data of a study of T-cell reconstitution after alpha-beta-depleted transplantation in children. This clonotype was seen a handful of times. The target antigen is unknown. V shed 3 bases and J shed 3 bases, with 11 bases lying between them. The CDR3 covers 15 residues. The library targeted TCRbeta and was prepared with unique molecular identifiers. MiXCR, applied by TCRdb to the PCR reads, yields one record per CDR3 protein. The repertoire consists of 540,000 or so distinct CDR3 sequences, with approximately 22% occurring once and the leading ten covering 13% to 15%. Study outcomes and limitations: The origin of alpha-beta T cells about two months after transplant was reportedly several hundred expanded graft clones. Surviving recipient T cells and thymic progenitors accounted for the high day-60 TCRbeta diversity observed in some patients. The authors attributed T-cell counts and diversity one year after transplant mostly to newly produced T cells.

The source is a boy under three years old who had a stem cell transplant for acute myeloid leukemia, so the T cells may come from the graft donor. This chain uses TRBV12-3 or TRBV12-4 with TRBJ2-2, with TRBD2 as a possible D gene (5 bases). Sequenced here: PBMCs, mostly from graft donor cells, sampled 360 days after TCRalphabeta/CD19-depleted stem cell transplant. This CDR3 is CASSFYRGDTGELFF. For the CDR3, the DNA is TGTGCCAGCAGTTTTTATCGGGGAGACACCGGGGAGCTGTTTTTT.